What follows are 27 T cell receptor beta chains derived from one specimen sequenced in a study of identical twins. TCRdb recomputed calls from the 5' RACE reads with MiXCR, one row per CDR3 protein. The table has 460,000 or so distinct CDR3 sequences, approximately 15% seen once. These data were likewise used in another study, on yellow fever vaccine responses in identical twins.

Sequencing was done on a sample of CD4+ T cells sorted from blood. These receptors all stem from a woman aged 18-29 years in good health.

The V and J genes are TRBV25-1 and TRBJ2-7; D possibly corresponds to TRBD2 (7 bases). The V and J ends lost 3 bases and 3 bases respectively, with 12 bases between them. This CDR3 contains 14 residues. CDR1 is MGHDK, CDR2 SYGVNS, per germline. The CDR3 DNA follows: TGTGCCAGCAGTGACGGGGGGCTGGGCTACGAGCAGTACTTC. Translated, it gives CASSDGGLGYEQYF.

This clonotype was picked up a small number of times. The chain employs TRBV2 and TRBJ2-7, with 7 nucleotides matching TRBD1. The CDR3 contains 13 residues. V shed 9 bases and J 2 bases; nucleotides not matched to a gene: 7. The germline gives CDR1 SNHLY, CDR2 FYNNEI. The CDR3 DNA reads TGTGCCAGTTTTGACAGGGTAACCTACGAGCAGTACTTC. It yields the protein CASFDRVTYEQYF.

This clonotype was observed a few times. V usage is TRBV7-9 and J usage is TRBJ2-1; D is ambiguous. This CDR3 has 15 residues. Trimming took 0 bases from V and 10 from J, leaving 16 bases between them. Germline V lookup: CDR1 SEHNR, CDR2 FQNEAQ (reference sequence). CDR3 loop: CASSLAVSGYSEQFF. In nucleotides, the CDR3 is TGTGCCAGCAGCTTAGCTGTTTCGGGTTATAGCGAGCAGTTCTTC.

The chain employs TRBV15 and TRBJ1-1; D is possibly TRBD1 (5 bases). CDR1 and CDR2 (germline): LNHNV, YYDKDF (reference sequence). The V and J ends lost 6 bases and 1 base respectively, with 9 bases between them. The CDR3 is 13 amino acids. The CDR3 DNA sequence: TGTGCCACCAGTGCCAGGGAGAACACTGAAGCTTTCTTT. Residues: CATSARENTEAFF.

The rearrangement uses TRBV20-1 and TRBJ1-6, with D maybe TRBD1 (5 bases). V dropped 0 bases and J dropped 8 bases, with 20 bases sitting between them. The CDR3 runs 17 residues. Germline CDR1 is DFQATT and CDR2 is SNEGSKA (reference sequence). The CDR3 reads CSARDPPVGLGDSPLHF. CDR3 bases: TGCAGTGCTAGAGATCCCCCCGTGGGATTGGGGGATTCACCCCTCCACTTT.

This clonotype was observed a handful of times. V is TRBV5-1 and J is TRBJ2-7; D may be TRBD1 (5 bases). The CDR3 runs 15 residues. From germline, CDR1 is SGHRS and CDR2 YFSETQ. V was cut by 3 bases and J by 2 bases, with 15 bases left in between. The CDR3: CASSYTGSATYEQYF. DNA for the CDR3: TGCGCCAGCAGCTACACAGGTTCCGCGACCTACGAGCAGTACTTC.

This clonotype was picked up a small number of times. The genes are TRBV4-2 and TRBJ2-7; D could derive from TRBD1 or TRBD2 (7 bases each). The CDR3 totals 15 residues. V was shortened by 0 bases and J by 5 bases, with 14 bases between the two germline ends. Germline V gene lookup returns CDR1 LGHNA and CDR2 YNFKEQ. CDR3 protein: CASSQEFRGGHEQYF. The CDR3 DNA follows: TGTGCCAGCAGCCAAGAGTTCAGGGGGGGCCACGAGCAGTACTTC.

This clonotype was observed at least ten times. The rearrangement joins TRBV5-1 to TRBJ2-1; D uncertain. CDR1 and CDR2 from the germline V gene are SGHRS and YFSETQ. CDR3 length equals 13 residues. V gave up 1 base and J gave up 10 bases, with 12 bases separating them. CDR3 nucleotides: TGCGCCAGCAGCTTGCCCCTTTCCGGGGAGCAGTTCTTC. Amino acid sequence: CASSLPLSGEQFF.

The chain uses TRBV4-3 and TRBJ2-3; D is perhaps TRBD2 (5 bases). The CDR3 sequence is 16 residues long. Trimming cost V 1 base and J 1 base, with 12 bases left between them. The germline gives CDR1 LGHNA, CDR2 YSLEER. DNA for the CDR3: TGCGCCAGCAGCCAAGGGAGTCCAGCGGGCACAGATACGCAGTATTTT. Its protein is CASSQGSPAGTDTQYF.

The chain is built from TRBV10-3 and TRBJ2-7; 10 bases map to TRBD1. V lost 7 bases to trimming and J lost 3 bases; unmatched junction nucleotides: 6. The germline gives CDR1 ENHRY, CDR2 SYGVKD. This CDR3 has 14 residues. CDR3 sequence: CAITPGQGIYEQYF. The CDR3 DNA reads TGTGCCATCACCCCGGGACAGGGGATCTACGAGCAGTACTTC.

This clonotype was counted many times. The rearrangement links TRBV7-3 to TRBJ1-6, with D unclear. V lost 5 bases and J 0 bases, leaving 5 bases between the germline ends. The CDR3 covers 14 residues. Germline V CDR1 and CDR2: SGHTA, FQGTGA. CDR3 loop: CASSRNSYNSPLHF. Written as DNA, the CDR3 is TGTGCCAGCAGCCGAAACTCCTATAATTCACCCCTCCACTTT.

On this clonotype itself: Its ends do not fully match the called genes, so a read error is possible. This sequence joins TRBV4-1 and TRBJ2-5, with 11 bases that match TRBD2. CDR1 is MGHRA, CDR2 YSYEKL, per germline. The CDR3 has 16 amino acids. The CDR3, as DNA: TGCGCCAGCAGCCCGTATAGCGGGAGGGGGGGGGAGACCCAGTGCTTC. This translates into CASSPYSGRGGETQCF.

In its sample, this clonotype was seen many times. The rearrangement joins TRBV7-9 to TRBJ2-3, with 8 bases that match TRBD1. The V segment lost 6 bases and the J segment 4 bases; nucleotides outside the gene matches: 6. This CDR3 region has 14 residues. CDR1 and CDR2 (germline): SEHNR, FQNEAQ (reference sequence). The CDR3 DNA is TGTGCCAGCAGTCCTGACAGGGGCCCAGATACGCAGTATTTT. Translated: CASSPDRGPDTQYF. The full variable domain, completed using reference TRBV7-9 and TRBJ2-3, is DTGVSQNPRHKITKRGQNVTFRCDPISEHNRLYWYRQTLGQGPEFLTYFQNEAQLEKSRLLSDRFSAERPKGSFSTLEIQRTEQGDSAMYLCASSPDRGPDTQYFGPGTRLTVL.

J is TRBJ2-5 and V is TRBV27, with D perhaps TRBD1 (6 bases). Germline V gene data show CDR1 as MNHEY and CDR2 as SMNVEV (reference sequence). The CDR3 totals 13 residues. V was trimmed by 2 bases and J by 5 bases, leaving 9 bases between them. The CDR3 bases are TGTGCCAGCAGTTTAAGGGGGTACGAGACCCAGTACTTC. Translation: CASSLRGYETQYF.

This clonotype was found a few times. V is TRBV10-3 and J is TRBJ2-7; a weak D match, TRBD1 (6 bases). This CDR3 contains 12 residues. Trimming removed 6 bases at V and 5 bases at J, with 11 bases between. CDR1 is ENHRY and CDR2 is SYGVKD in the germline V gene. The CDR3 reads CAIREQGNEQYF. CDR3 in DNA: TGTGCCATCAGGGAGCAGGGGAACGAGCAGTACTTC.

This clonotype was seen many times. The J gene is TRBJ2-2, the V gene TRBV29-1; tentative D call: TRBD1 (5 bases). This CDR3 is built from 13 residues. The V end lost 7 bases, the J end lost 4 bases, and 13 bases lay between the germline ends. Germline V CDR1 and CDR2: SQVTM, ANQGSEA. CDR3 loop: CSASTGFTGELFF. CDR3 DNA: TGCAGCGCGTCTACAGGTTTCACCGGGGAGCTGTTTTTT.

This clonotype was counted ten times or more. The V call is TRBV7-9, the J call TRBJ2-1; D is unresolved. CDR1 and CDR2 (germline): SEHNR, FQNEAQ (reference sequence). This CDR3 has 14 residues. The ends were cut back, 3 bases at V and 7 bases at J, with 13 bases in the middle. The chain's CDR3 is CASSLSGSLNEQFF. The CDR3 nucleotides read TGTGCCAGCAGCTTGTCCGGGTCATTGAATGAGCAGTTCTTC.

This clonotype was seen a handful of times. The rearrangement joins TRBV9 to TRBJ2-5; the D call may be TRBD1 or TRBD2 (6 bases each). The germline gives CDR1 SGDLS, CDR2 YYNGEE. V lost 0 bases and J lost 4, with 10 bases in between. The CDR3 is 14 residues long. The CDR3 region has the DNA TGTGCCAGCAGCGTAGCTGGGGGGCTAGAGACCCAGTACTTC. Protein product: CASSVAGGLETQYF.

This clonotype was found many times. This sequence joins TRBV19 and TRBJ1-1; the D is unclear. V shed 3 bases and J shed 3 bases, with 8 bases lying between them. CDR3 length equals 13 residues. Germline lookup yields CDR1 LNHDA and CDR2 SQIVND (reference sequence). CDR3 sequence reads: CASSMGSYTEAFF. The CDR3 DNA is TGTGCCAGTAGTATGGGCTCCTACACTGAAGCTTTCTTT.

The gene calls are TRBV19 and TRBJ2-5; TRBD2 matches 8 bases. The germline gives CDR1 LNHDA, CDR2 SQIVND (reference sequence). There are 15 residues in the CDR3. J lost 2 bases, V lost 5 bases, and 7 bases had no gene match. The CDR3 nucleotides are TGTGCCAGTAGTGGAGTAGCTAGCGGGCAAGAGACCCAGTACTTC. Protein product: CASSGVASGQETQYF.

This clonotype has more than one count but fewer than ten. The chain combines TRBV5-1 with TRBJ2-2; TRBD2 might be the D (6 bases). Per germline, CDR1 SGHRS and CDR2 YFSETQ. The CDR3 covers 14 residues. V dropped 4 bases and J dropped 7 bases, with 14 bases sitting between them. This CDR3 reads CASSPVAGSGELFF. CDR3 DNA sequence: TGCGCCAGCAGCCCGGTCGCGGGGAGCGGGGAGCTGTTTTTT.

This clonotype turned up a few times. This chain connects TRBV7-9 to TRBJ2-1; TRBD1 matches at 7 bases. Germline loops: CDR1 SEHNR, CDR2 FQNEAQ (reference sequence). The CDR3 loop spans 16 amino acids. Germline trimming cut 4 bases from V and 7 bases from J; bases unmatched to any gene: 13. CDR3 amino acids: CASSYPGTDLGNEQFF. The CDR3 nucleotides read TGTGCCAGCAGCTACCCCGGGACAGACCTGGGGAATGAGCAGTTCTTC. The full variable domain, completed using reference TRBV7-9 and TRBJ2-1, is DTGVSQNPRHKITKRGQNVTFRCDPISEHNRLYWYRQTLGQGPEFLTYFQNEAQLEKSRLLSDRFSAERPKGSFSTLEIQRTEQGDSAMYLCASSYPGTDLGNEQFFGPGTRLTVL.

This clonotype occurred many times. The CDR3: CSASGGTEAFF. The DNA of the CDR3 is TGCAGTGCTAGCGGGGGCACTGAAGCTTTCTTT. This chain links TRBV20-1 with TRBJ1-1; a weak D match, TRBD1 (5 bases). V gave up 3 bases and J gave up 4 bases, with 6 bases separating them. The CDR3 sequence is 11 residues long. The germline CDR1 and CDR2 sequences are DFQATT and SNEGSKA (reference sequence).

This chain joins TRBV28 and TRBJ2-6; D is perhaps TRBD1 (6 bases). Germline loops: CDR1 MDHEN, CDR2 SYDVKM. The ends were cut back, 7 bases at V and 3 bases at J, with 19 bases in the middle. The CDR3 consists of 17 residues. In DNA, the CDR3 is TGTGCCAGCACCAACCACAGGGCTTGGGGTGGGGCCAACGTCCTGACTTTC. As protein: CASTNHRAWGGANVLTF.

This clonotype was detected only a few times. The chain couples TRBV3-1 to TRBJ2-2; D is tentatively TRBD1 or TRBD2 (5 bases each). This CDR3 has 15 amino acids. Trimming cost V 4 bases and J 14 bases, with 23 bases left between them. Germline loops: CDR1 LGHDT, CDR2 YNNKEL (reference sequence). CDR3 sequence (DNA): TGTGCCAGCAGCCCCCGGGACGTCCCCTCGATGGTACTGTTTTTT. Protein: CASSPRDVPSMVLFF.

The chain joins TRBV5-5 to TRBJ1-1; TRBD1 is a possible D gene (6 bases). The CDR3 has 15 amino acids. CDR1 SGHKS and CDR2 YYEKEE come from the germline V gene (reference sequence). Trimming left V 1 base short and J 1 base short, with 11 bases between. For the CDR3, the DNA is TGTGCCAGCAGCTTGCGGGACATACCGAACACTGAAGCTTTCTTT. It is translated as CASSLRDIPNTEAFF.

CDR3 sequence (DNA): TGTGCCAGCAGTCAGAACTGGGGGGACAGTAGCACAGATACGCAGTATTTT. Its protein is CASSQNWGDSSTDTQYF. This chain connects TRBV28 to TRBJ2-3, with D possibly being TRBD1 (7 bases). This CDR3 has 17 residues. V was cut by 5 bases and J by 0 bases, with 18 bases left in between. Germline V gene sequence: CDR1 MDHEN, CDR2 SYDVKM.